This TCR beta chain is drawn from a study of blood T cell repertoires in COVID-19. Study details: Acute and convalescent COVID-19 specimens originated in the United States, Italy and Spain. PBMCs, B-cell-depleted T cells, or T cells were the source of the cDNA or gDNA that made up the material.

Measured with immunoSEQ multiplex PCR; TCRdb has only the in-frame clones, and not every one. The sample yields hundreds of thousands of clones, 75% to 90% seen once. Looked up from germline, CDR1 is SNHLY and CDR2 is FYNNEI. The germline V and J ends were trimmed by 8 bases and 4 bases, with 15 bases remaining between them. This CDR3 has 14 amino acids. Clinical history as reported by participants underpinned cohort assignment. Before being deemed recovered, Cohort 3 donors had two negative PCRs, clearance, or symptom resolution. Specimen: PBMCs or T cells enriched from blood (not recorded which). The TCR was taken from a woman aged 25 to 39 who had recovered from COVID-19. The gene calls are TRBV2 and TRBJ2-1, with D maybe TRBD2 (6 bases). CDR3 protein: CASGGRSPYNEQFF. The CDR3, as DNA: TGTGCCAGCGGGGGGAGATCCCCGTACAATGAGCAGTTCTTC.